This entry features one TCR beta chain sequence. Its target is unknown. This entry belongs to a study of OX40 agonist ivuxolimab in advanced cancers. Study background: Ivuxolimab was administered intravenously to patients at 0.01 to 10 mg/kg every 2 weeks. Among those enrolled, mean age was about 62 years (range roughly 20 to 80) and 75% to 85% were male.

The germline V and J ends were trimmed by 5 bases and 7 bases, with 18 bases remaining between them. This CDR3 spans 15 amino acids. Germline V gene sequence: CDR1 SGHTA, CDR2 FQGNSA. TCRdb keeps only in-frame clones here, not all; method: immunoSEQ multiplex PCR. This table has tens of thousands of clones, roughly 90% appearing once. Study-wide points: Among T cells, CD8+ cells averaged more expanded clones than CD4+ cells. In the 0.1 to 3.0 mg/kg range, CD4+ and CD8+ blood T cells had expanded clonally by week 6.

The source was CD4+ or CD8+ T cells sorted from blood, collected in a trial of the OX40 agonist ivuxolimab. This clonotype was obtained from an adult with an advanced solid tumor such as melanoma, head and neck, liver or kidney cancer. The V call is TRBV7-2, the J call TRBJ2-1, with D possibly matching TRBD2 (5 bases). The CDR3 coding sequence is TGTGCCAGCAGCCCACTTGTCGGGGTAAGGAATGAGCAGTTCTTC. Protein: CASSPLVGVRNEQFF.